This T cell receptor (beta chain) was recorded in a study of spatial heterogeneity in lung cancer. General observations from the study: It was found that expanded intratumoral alpha and beta TCR counts tracked tumor mutation counts. Coverage of tumor T cells, an estimated figure, was around 7% for alpha and around 12% for beta chains.

Germline assignment: CDR1 SSHAT and CDR2 FNYEAQ (reference sequence). V lost 5 bases, J lost 1 base, and 12 bases stayed unmatched. The CDR3 sequence is 18 residues long. TCRdb re-derived calls from the 5' RACE reads in MiXCR, one entry per CDR3 protein. The sample comprises 14,000 or so distinct CDR3 sequences, about 4.8% of which are singletons, and around 17% rests with the top ten. Time point in this sample: sample taken at primary tumor resection. In each case, whole RNA from tumor, nontumor lung or frozen PBMC was sequenced unsorted. This clonotype was seen ten or more times. What it binds is unknown. This beta chain is a stray sequence in a library constructed for alpha chains; its clone size is not meaningful.

This TCR was recovered from a female donor with early-stage non-small cell lung cancer. The material was lung tumor tissue, obtained at surgery. The gene calls are TRBV7-7 and TRBJ2-1; TRBD2 matches 9 bases. The CDR3 sequence is CASSLSPSGAGSYNEQFF. The CDR3 bases are TGTGCCAGCAGCCTCAGCCCTAGCGGGGCCGGATCCTACAATGAGCAGTTCTTC.